This T cell receptor (beta chain) was obtained from a study of long-term antiretroviral therapy in people with HIV. Study details: By about a decade, the earliest samples predate the 2015 immediate-ART recommendation. Study results and caveats: ART preceded a rise in diversity that nonetheless stayed lower than in transplant donor controls. When set beside controls, HIV repertoires had CDR3 length ranges that were narrower. Dominance of pre-ART expanded clones persisted, fluctuating and often declining after ART.

The assay used was immunoSEQ (version v3.0), run at survey level. Clones were sequenced by immunoSEQ multiplex PCR, and TCRdb holds only the in-frame ones, with some missing. The profile shows about 39,000 clones, 85% to 90% of them singletons. Points on this clone: Its target is unknown.

Deletions cut 0 bases from V and 5 bases from J, with 7 bases between. Germline V gene data show CDR1 as SEHNR and CDR2 as FQNEAQ (reference sequence). The CDR3 sequence is 13 residues long. The clonotype comes from a woman between 45 and 60 years old with HIV. The material was unsorted PBMCs, obtained 1.2 years after starting antiretroviral therapy. The chain links TRBV7-9 to TRBJ1-1; possibly TRBD1 for D (5 bases). CDR3 region: CASSLAAGTEAFF. CDR3 coding DNA: TGTGCCAGCAGCTTAGCGGCAGGGACTGAAGCTTTCTTT. Full variable domain (rest looked up from reference TRBV7-9 and TRBJ1-1): DTGVSQNPRHKITKRGQNVTFRCDPISEHNRLYWYRQTLGQGPEFLTYFQNEAQLEKSRLLSDRFSAERPKGSFSTLEIQRTEQGDSAMYLCASSLAAGTEAFFGQGTRLTVV.